This T cell receptor (beta chain) was profiled in a study of Ad26.COV2.S vaccination and SARS-CoV-2 variants. Study observations and caveats: People given the vaccine had a wider spike-specific TCR breadth than placebo recipients did.

Treatment specified: some 20 received Ad26.COV2.S at low or high dose, single or two shots; roughly five received placebo; per-sample allocation not given. Day 63 after the first vaccine or placebo injection was the time point for sampling. Based in Boston, the donor was an adult of 18-55 years. Turning to this clone: Its target is not known.

TCRdb's copy holds only in-frame clones and misses some; the assay was immunoSEQ multiplex PCR. The table has over 450,000 clones, 89% seen once; the top ten hold approximately 1.7%. This clonotype was sampled from a person aged 18 to 59 who received the Ad26.COV2.S COVID-19 vaccine or a placebo. The sequencing used peripheral blood, collected in a trial of Ad26.COV2.S vaccine versus placebo.

The CDR3 is CAISESLTGPQETQYF. CDR3 nucleotide sequence: TGTGCCATCAGTGAGTCTTTGACGGGCCCCCAAGAGACCCAGTACTTC. The chain uses TRBV10-3 and TRBJ2-5; unclear D gene. Deletions cut 0 bases from V and 1 base from J, with 12 bases between. This CDR3 has 16 amino acids. Germline CDR1 ENHRY, CDR2 SYGVKD.